This record looks at one TCR beta chain sequence and its context. This record comes from a study of response to subunit inactivated influenza vaccine. Each CDR3 protein gets one entry after TCRdb re-called the RT-PCR reads with MiXCR. The sample consists of 530,000 or so distinct CDR3 sequences, about 11% of them appearing once. The source of this sequence is a man aged 45-60 years who received an inactivated influenza vaccine. This sample comprised PBMCs from blood, obtained on the day of vaccination.

The CDR3 sequence: CASSQDHIVRFGNIQYF. The CDR3 DNA follows: TGCGCCAGCAGCCAAGACCACATAGTCAGGTTCGGTAACATTCAGTACTTC. The V call is TRBV4-3, the J call TRBJ2-4; no clear D gene. Trimming took 0 bases from V and 7 from J, leaving 19 bases between them. The V gene's germline CDR1 is LGHNA and CDR2 YSLEER. This CDR3 contains 17 residues.